Given below is one T cell receptor (beta chain) in context. V lost 4 bases to trimming and J lost 4 bases; unmatched junction nucleotides: 4. Germline CDR1 and CDR2: LGHNA and YNFKEQ. This CDR3 has 18 residues. This record belongs to a study of shared clonotypes between healthy human individuals. Across several immunoSEQ plates, the genomic DNA of each subset was split evenly. Replicate PCRs for sorted subsets used 200 ng DNA; this equaled around 29,000 T cell genomes. The repertoire was sequenced with immunoSEQ multiplex PCR; TCRdb's copy has only in-frame clones and lacks some. The top ten clones hold roughly 24% of a sample with over 95,000 clones, around 65% of them seen once.

The sequenced material came from memory CD8+ T cells sorted from blood. Subset: CD45RO+ cells pooled with CCR7-negative TemRA cells. The chain has TRBV4-2 and TRBJ2-6, with TRBD2 matching 16 bases. The clonotype originates from a woman aged 25 to 45 in good health. For the CDR3, the DNA is TGTGCCAGCAGCCGGGGACTAGCGGGAGGGCTCGGGGCCAACGTCCTGACTTTC. It encodes CASSRGLAGGLGANVLTF.